The T cell receptor beta chain described here comes from a study of identical twins. The CDR3 loop spans 14 amino acids. V shed 6 bases and J 3 bases; nucleotides not matched to a gene: 5. TCRdb re-analysed the 5' RACE reads in MiXCR, keeping a single row per CDR3 protein. The data hold about 550,000 distinct CDR3 sequences, with approximately 20% observed a single time. These data also formed part of another study, on yellow fever vaccine responses in identical twins.

The chain combines TRBV12-3 or TRBV12-4 with TRBJ2-5, with 9 bases identical to TRBD1. The specimen sequenced was CD4+ T cells sorted from blood. The sequence derives from a woman between 18 and 30 years old in good health. CDR3 sequence (DNA): TGTGCCAGCAGATCGGGACAGGGAAAAGAGACCCAGTACTTC. The encoded protein is CASRSGQGKETQYF.